A single sample gave rise to the 26 T cell receptor beta chains below, sequenced in a study of CXCR3-negative and CXCR3-positive naive CD8 T cells. 5' RACE that incorporated UMI labels was used to prepare the TRB cDNA libraries. After re-calling the 5' RACE reads, TCRdb lists one entry per CDR3 protein, DNA absent. The table for this sample gives about 41,000 distinct CDR3 sequences. The specimen was naive CXCR3- CD8+ T cells from blood. This sample's subset: CD45RO-CCR7+CD27+CD95- naive CD8+ T cells lacking CXCR3 (TNR3-). The origin of the receptors is a human donor in good health. Some clones in this sample may be carry-over from other donors' samples.

The chain is built from TRBV5-1 and TRBJ2-1; TCRdb outputs TRBD1, but without DNA this stays unchecked. This CDR3 is 12 amino acids long. Germline V gene lookup returns CDR1 SGHRS and CDR2 YFSETQ. CDR3 amino acids: CASTWPGDEQFF.

The V and J genes are TRBV29-1 and TRBJ2-5. Germline CDR1 SQVTM, CDR2 ANQGSEA. The CDR3 is made up of 12 amino acids. The CDR3 spells CSVGGRQETQYF.

The rearrangement uses TRBV5-1 and TRBJ2-7; lacking DNA, the TRBD1 call made by TCRdb goes unchecked. Germline CDR1 reads SGHRS; CDR2 reads YFSETQ. The CDR3 is 15 amino acids. The CDR3 loop is CASSTSGPPSYEQYF.

The genes are TRBV7-9 and TRBJ2-7; TCRdb picks TRBD2, but there is no DNA to check that call. Germline-derived CDR1 and CDR2 are SEHNR and FQNEAQ (reference sequence). The CDR3 extends over 16 amino acids. CDR3 protein: CASSLVRLAGAYEQYF.

The V call is TRBV12-3 or TRBV12-4, the J call TRBJ1-1. This CDR3 contains 13 residues. The CDR3 sequence: CASSAVVNTEAFF.

The rearrangement uses TRBV25-1 and TRBJ2-3; TCRdb outputs TRBD2, but without DNA this stays unchecked. The CDR3 totals 12 residues. CDR1 and CDR2 from the germline V gene are MGHDK and SYGVNS. The CDR3 protein is CASRLGADTQYF.

The chain combines TRBV6-5 with TRBJ1-3; the TCRdb D gene call, TRBD1, has no DNA to confirm it. This CDR3 contains 16 residues. The germline CDR1 and CDR2 sequences are MNHEY and SVGAGI. CDR3 sequence reads: CASSYLGDSSGNTIYF.

The chain links TRBV7-7 to TRBJ1-1; TCRdb indicates TRBD1, and absent DNA this call remains unverified. Germline CDR1 and CDR2: SSHAT and FNYEAQ (reference sequence). CDR3 size: 15 residues. CDR3 sequence reads: CASSPFGGRNTEAFF.

V gene TRBV20-1 combines with J gene TRBJ1-2; with no DNA, the TCRdb D assignment of TRBD1 cannot be verified. This CDR3 is built from 14 residues. Germline V gives CDR1 DFQATT, CDR2 SNEGSKA (reference sequence). The CDR3 sequence is CSARVRTTFYGYTF.

The V call is TRBV4-3, the J call TRBJ2-3; TCRdb picks TRBD1, but there is no DNA to check that call. This CDR3 is 16 amino acids long. The V gene's germline CDR1 is LGHNA and CDR2 YSLEER. This CDR3 reads CASSQDPGRGPDTQYF.

The V and J genes are TRBV6-5 and TRBJ2-1; as DNA is missing, the TRBD2 call by TCRdb cannot be tested. From germline, CDR1 is MNHEY and CDR2 SVGAGI. This CDR3 contains 19 residues. The CDR3 here is CASSYRRLAAQSSYNEQFF.

The chain joins TRBV29-1 to TRBJ1-2; TCRdb calls TRBD1, which cannot be checked without DNA. This CDR3 has 17 amino acids. Germline CDR1 and CDR2: SQVTM and ANQGSEA. This CDR3 reads CSVEDLIEPGTLYGYTF.

The J gene is TRBJ2-7, the V gene TRBV28; TCRdb names TRBD1, which stays unverified in the absence of DNA. Germline V gives CDR1 MDHEN, CDR2 SYDVKM. This CDR3 has 13 amino acids. This chain's CDR3 is CASSSRETYEQYF.

The V gene is TRBV23-1, the J gene TRBJ2-1; TCRdb returns TRBD1, unconfirmable since there is no DNA. TRBV23-1 is flagged as an ORF with uncertain function. The CDR3 runs to 16 residues. This chain's CDR3 is CASSHRQGHYRAEQFF.

This sequence joins TRBV29-1 and TRBJ2-1; with no DNA, the TCRdb D assignment of TRBD2 cannot be verified. This CDR3 region has 14 residues. From germline, CDR1 is SQVTM and CDR2 ANQGSEA. The CDR3 loop is CSVEGTSDDNEQFF.

CDR3: CSVPVAGEQYF. The chain links TRBV29-1 to TRBJ2-7; no DNA is available, so the TRBD1 call from TCRdb remains unchecked. Germline loops: CDR1 SQVTM, CDR2 ANQGSEA. The CDR3 has 11 amino acids.

The chain links TRBV28 to TRBJ1-2; TCRdb gives TRBD1 as the D gene, but with no DNA this cannot be confirmed. CDR1 is MDHEN and CDR2 is SYDVKM in the germline V gene. This CDR3 has 15 amino acids. The CDR3 protein is CASRLRTGVRFGYTF.

The chain joins TRBV7-8 to TRBJ2-1; TCRdb designates TRBD2, a call that cannot be tested without DNA. Germline CDR1 SGHVS, CDR2 FQNEAQ. CDR3 length: 14 amino acids. CDR3 region: CASSLPDRRGEQFF. The entire variable domain, with the rest obtained from reference TRBV7-8 and TRBJ2-1, is as follows: GAGVSQSPRYKVAKRGQDVALRCDPISGHVSLFWYQQALGQGPEFLTYFQNEAQLDKSGLPSDRFFAERPEGSVSTLKIQRTQQEDSAVYLCASSLPDRRGEQFFGPGTRLTVL.

The chain has TRBV7-6 and TRBJ2-2; TCRdb gives TRBD1 as the D gene, but with no DNA this cannot be confirmed. The CDR3 sequence is 17 residues long. Germline V gene lookup returns CDR1 SGHVS and CDR2 FNYEAQ. The chain's CDR3 is CASSDRDHGVVNGELFF.

The chain recombines TRBV20-1 with TRBJ2-7; the TCRdb D gene call, TRBD1, has no DNA to confirm it. There are 16 residues in the CDR3. CDR1 is DFQATT and CDR2 is SNEGSKA in the germline V gene (reference sequence). The CDR3 region is CSAPQLGRDRGYEQYF.

This chain connects TRBV7-2 to TRBJ2-1; the TCRdb D gene call, TRBD2, has no DNA to confirm it. This CDR3 has 16 residues. Germline V gene lookup returns CDR1 SGHTA and CDR2 FQGNSA. CDR3 in amino acids: CASSLAGRGWYNEQFF.

The chain links TRBV6-6 to TRBJ2-2; TCRdb's assignment of TRBD1 cannot be checked, as there is no DNA. Per the germline V gene, CDR1 is MNHNY and CDR2 is SVGAGI (reference sequence). CDR3 length: 15 amino acids. CDR3 residues: CASSYPQGSTGELFF.

The V call is TRBV5-1, the J call TRBJ2-1; TCRdb designates TRBD1, a call that cannot be tested without DNA. This CDR3 comprises 14 residues. Germline V gives CDR1 SGHRS, CDR2 YFSETQ. This chain's CDR3 is CASSLEGQTNEQFF.

The chain uses TRBV29-1 and TRBJ2-5. The germline CDR1 and CDR2 sequences are SQVTM and ANQGSEA. The CDR3 totals 13 residues. The CDR3 sequence: CSVEDMQQETQYF.

V usage is TRBV21-1 and J usage is TRBJ2-1; TCRdb outputs TRBD1, but without DNA this stays unchecked. TRBV21-1 is a pseudogene. The CDR3 totals 17 residues. The CDR3 is CASSPRTLHGAYNEQFF.

The rearrangement joins TRBV14 to TRBJ2-1; as DNA is missing, the TRBD1 call by TCRdb cannot be tested. The CDR3 is 18 amino acids. Per germline, CDR1 SGHDN and CDR2 FVKESK. CDR3 sequence reads: CASSQGVGVGASYNEQFF.